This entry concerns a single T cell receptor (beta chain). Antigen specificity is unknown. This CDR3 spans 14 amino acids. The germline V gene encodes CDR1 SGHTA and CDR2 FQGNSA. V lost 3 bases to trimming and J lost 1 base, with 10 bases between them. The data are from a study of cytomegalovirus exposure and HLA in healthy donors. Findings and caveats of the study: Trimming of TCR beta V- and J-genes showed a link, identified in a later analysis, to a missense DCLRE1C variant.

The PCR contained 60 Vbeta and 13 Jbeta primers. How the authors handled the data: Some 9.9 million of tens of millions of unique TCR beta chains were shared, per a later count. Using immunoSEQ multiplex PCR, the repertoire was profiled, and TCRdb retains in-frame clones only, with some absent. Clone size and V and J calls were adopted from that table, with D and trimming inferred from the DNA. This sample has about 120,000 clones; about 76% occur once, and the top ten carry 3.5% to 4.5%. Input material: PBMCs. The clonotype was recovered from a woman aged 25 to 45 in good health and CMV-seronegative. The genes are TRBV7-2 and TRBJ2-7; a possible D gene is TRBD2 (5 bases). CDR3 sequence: CASSFRLASYEQYF. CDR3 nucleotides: TGTGCCAGCAGCTTTCGTCTAGCTTCCTACGAGCAGTACTTC.